This is a list of T cell receptor beta chains from one sample in a study of T-cell memory formation after mild COVID-19. MiXCR, run by TCRdb on the 5' RACE reads, gives a single entry per CDR3 protein. This sample carries about 190,000 distinct CDR3 sequences, about a fifth of them seen once, and the ten largest clones take more than 20%. The material sequenced was PBMCs or a T cell subset sorted from them (not recorded which). These TCRs come from an adult woman who had mild COVID-19 (a few samples of this study predate the infection). Cell type and time point are not known. Both conserved end residues are part of each CDR3. The order of the fields is V gene, D gene, clone size, J gene, CDR3 protein, CDR3 DNA. D genes are given only for firm matches. Clone size is shown for a subset of rows, as once, few, many or a class of expanded clone.

V gene: TRBV21-1
D gene: .
clone size: .
J gene: TRBJ1-1
CDR3 protein: CASSKPRDTEAFF
CDR3 DNA: TGTGCCAGCAGCAAGCCCCGGGACACTGAAGCTTTCTTT

V gene: TRBV5-5
D gene: .
clone size: many
J gene: TRBJ1-6
CDR3 protein: CASSPLTLTDGNSPLHF
CDR3 DNA: TGTGCCAGCAGCCCGCTTACGCTGACGGATGGGAATTCACCCCTCCACTTT

V gene: TRBV6-2/TRBV6-3
D gene: TRBD1
clone size: few
J gene: TRBJ1-1
CDR3 protein: CAGRQGWSTEAFF
CDR3 DNA: TGTGCCGGCCGACAGGGTTGGAGTACTGAAGCTTTCTTT

V gene: TRBV7-8
D gene: .
clone size: few
J gene: TRBJ1-5
CDR3 protein: CASSLEGQLSNQPQHF
CDR3 DNA: TGTGCCAGCAGCTTAGAAGGACAGTTAAGCAATCAGCCCCAGCATTTT

V gene: TRBV6-5
D gene: .
clone size: .
J gene: TRBJ1-1
CDR3 protein: CASSYFTAGMNTEAFF
CDR3 DNA: TGTGCCAGCAGTTACTTCACGGCAGGTATGAACACTGAAGCTTTCTTT

V gene: TRBV4-1
D gene: .
clone size: few
J gene: TRBJ2-2
CDR3 protein: CASSQDYQLAGELFF
CDR3 DNA: TGCGCCAGCAGCCAAGACTACCAGCTTGCCGGGGAGCTGTTTTTT

V gene: TRBV9
D gene: TRBD2
clone size: few
J gene: TRBJ2-3
CDR3 protein: CASSVGLAGTTDTQYF
CDR3 DNA: TGTGCCAGCAGCGTAGGACTAGCGGGGACCACAGATACGCAGTATTTT

V gene: TRBV6-5
D gene: TRBD2
clone size: .
J gene: TRBJ2-1
CDR3 protein: CASSPAGGHNEQFF
CDR3 DNA: TGTGCCAGCAGCCCAGCGGGAGGACACAATGAGCAGTTCTTC

V gene: TRBV14
D gene: .
clone size: .
J gene: TRBJ2-6
CDR3 protein: CASSQDYVANVLTF
CDR3 DNA: TGTGCCAGCAGCCAAGATTACGTAGCCAACGTCCTGACTTTC

V gene: TRBV20-1
D gene: TRBD2
clone size: few
J gene: TRBJ2-3
CDR3 protein: CSARGVTGGPDTQYF
CDR3 DNA: TGCAGTGCTAGAGGGGTCACGGGAGGGCCAGATACGCAGTATTTT

V gene: TRBV9
D gene: .
clone size: few
J gene: TRBJ2-1
CDR3 protein: CASSVGGSGLYNEQFF
CDR3 DNA: TGTGCCAGCAGCGTAGGGGGTAGCGGCCTATACAATGAGCAGTTCTTC

V gene: TRBV7-9
D gene: .
clone size: few
J gene: TRBJ2-7
CDR3 protein: CASSPEDRRAYEQYF
CDR3 DNA: TGTGCCAGCAGCCCAGAGGACAGAAGAGCCTACGAGCAGTACTTC

V gene: TRBV15
D gene: .
clone size: .
J gene: TRBJ2-3
CDR3 protein: CATRSRGTDTQYF
CDR3 DNA: TGTGCCACCAGAAGCCGGGGGACAGATACGCAGTATTTT

V gene: TRBV7-2
D gene: .
clone size: few
J gene: TRBJ2-3
CDR3 protein: CASSFTGSPRTDTQYF
CDR3 DNA: TGTGCCAGCAGCTTTACTGGGTCTCCCCGCACAGATACGCAGTATTTT

V gene: TRBV2
D gene: .
clone size: .
J gene: TRBJ1-5
CDR3 protein: CASSDGGNQPQHF
CDR3 DNA: TGTGCCAGCAGTGACGGAGGCAATCAGCCCCAGCATTTT

V gene: TRBV5-1
D gene: TRBD2
clone size: few
J gene: TRBJ2-1
CDR3 protein: CASSLELAGDGTFF
CDR3 DNA: TGCGCCAGCAGCTTGGAGCTAGCGGGAGATGGTACGTTCTTC

V gene: TRBV7-9
D gene: TRBD2
clone size: few
J gene: TRBJ2-3
CDR3 protein: CASSLALGLAGSTDTQYF
CDR3 DNA: TGTGCCAGCAGCTTAGCCCTAGGACTAGCGGGAAGCACAGATACGCAGTATTTT

V gene: TRBV12-3/TRBV12-4
D gene: TRBD1
clone size: .
J gene: TRBJ2-2
CDR3 protein: CASNNGDSTPDTGELFF
CDR3 DNA: TGTGCCAGCAATAACGGGGACAGTACCCCCGACACCGGGGAGCTGTTTTTT

V gene: TRBV6-6
D gene: TRBD2
clone size: few
J gene: TRBJ2-5
CDR3 protein: CASSPGLAGTPAQYF
CDR3 DNA: TGTGCCAGCAGCCCCGGACTAGCGGGGACCCCCGCCCAGTACTTC

V gene: TRBV27
D gene: TRBD1
clone size: .
J gene: TRBJ2-2
CDR3 protein: CASRHRGTGELFF
CDR3 DNA: TGTGCCAGCAGACACAGGGGCACCGGGGAGCTGTTTTTT

V gene: TRBV6-5
D gene: .
clone size: .
J gene: TRBJ2-7
CDR3 protein: CASSYSSHYEQYF
CDR3 DNA: TGTGCCAGCAGTTACTCGTCCCACTACGAGCAGTACTTC

V gene: TRBV7-9
D gene: .
clone size: .
J gene: TRBJ2-5
CDR3 protein: CASSLDARHQETQYF
CDR3 DNA: TGTGCCAGCAGCTTAGACGCCAGACACCAAGAGACCCAGTACTTC

V gene: TRBV11-2
D gene: .
clone size: .
J gene: TRBJ2-6
CDR3 protein: CASRPTSGANVLTF
CDR3 DNA: TGTGCCAGCAGACCGACATCTGGGGCCAACGTCCTGACTTTC

V gene: TRBV4-2
D gene: .
clone size: .
J gene: TRBJ2-7
CDR3 protein: CASSYSLQGTYEQYF
CDR3 DNA: TGTGCCAGCAGCTACAGCCTACAGGGAACCTACGAGCAGTACTTC

V gene: TRBV7-9
D gene: .
clone size: .
J gene: TRBJ2-7
CDR3 protein: CASSPGLSSSYEQYF
CDR3 DNA: TGTGCCAGCAGCCCAGGACTCAGCAGCTCCTACGAGCAGTACTTC

V gene: TRBV9
D gene: TRBD1
clone size: few
J gene: TRBJ1-4
CDR3 protein: CASSLTGEPTNEKLFF
CDR3 DNA: TGTGCCAGCAGCCTGACAGGGGAGCCAACTAATGAAAAACTGTTTTTT

V gene: TRBV5-1
D gene: TRBD2
clone size: .
J gene: TRBJ2-1
CDR3 protein: CASSFLAGSSYNEQFF
CDR3 DNA: TGCGCCAGCAGTTTTCTAGCGGGGAGCTCCTACAATGAGCAGTTCTTC

V gene: TRBV6-2/TRBV6-3
D gene: .
clone size: few
J gene: TRBJ2-1
CDR3 protein: CASSYLGNEQFF
CDR3 DNA: TGTGCCAGCAGTTACTTGGGGAATGAGCAGTTCTTC

V gene: TRBV4-3
D gene: .
clone size: few
J gene: TRBJ1-5
CDR3 protein: CASSQVQNQPQHF
CDR3 DNA: TGCGCCAGCAGCCAAGTACAGAATCAGCCCCAGCATTTT

V gene: TRBV20-1
D gene: .
clone size: .
J gene: TRBJ1-2
CDR3 protein: CSARQDSNYGYTF
CDR3 DNA: TGCAGTGCTAGGCAGGACAGTAACTATGGCTACACCTTC

V gene: TRBV6-4
D gene: TRBD1
clone size: .
J gene: TRBJ1-1
CDR3 protein: CASSTGVEAFF
CDR3 DNA: TGTGCCAGCAGTACAGGGGTTGAAGCTTTCTTT

V gene: TRBV2
D gene: .
clone size: .
J gene: TRBJ2-3
CDR3 protein: CASTEEGGSDTQYF
CDR3 DNA: TGTGCCAGCACCGAGGAAGGAGGTTCAGATACGCAGTATTTT

V gene: TRBV7-2
D gene: .
clone size: many
J gene: TRBJ1-3
CDR3 protein: CASSLQGTTGNTIYF
CDR3 DNA: TGTGCCAGCAGCTTACAAGGGACGACTGGAAACACCATATATTTT

V gene: TRBV12-3/TRBV12-4
D gene: .
clone size: .
J gene: TRBJ1-5
CDR3 protein: CASSKVPQPQHF
CDR3 DNA: TGTGCCAGCAGTAAGGTCCCTCAGCCCCAGCATTTT

V gene: TRBV7-9
D gene: .
clone size: few
J gene: TRBJ2-3
CDR3 protein: CASSLLQEAQIFLYF
CDR3 DNA: TGTGCCAGCAGCTTATTGCAGGAGGCACAGATATTTCTGTATTTT

V gene: TRBV7-8
D gene: .
clone size: many
J gene: TRBJ2-1
CDR3 protein: CASSLGNPVWNEQFF
CDR3 DNA: TGTGCCAGCAGCTTAGGAAATCCGGTTTGGAATGAGCAGTTCTTC

V gene: TRBV14
D gene: .
clone size: .
J gene: TRBJ2-1
CDR3 protein: CASSPTPGYEQFF
CDR3 DNA: TGTGCCAGCAGCCCAACGCCGGGGTATGAGCAGTTCTTC

V gene: TRBV12-3/TRBV12-4
D gene: TRBD1
clone size: few
J gene: TRBJ1-2
CDR3 protein: CASSSLQGAKYGYTF
CDR3 DNA: TGTGCCAGCAGTTCCCTACAGGGGGCTAAATATGGCTACACCTTC

V gene: TRBV5-6
D gene: .
clone size: few
J gene: TRBJ2-1
CDR3 protein: CASSPLGVVYNEQFF
CDR3 DNA: TGTGCCAGCAGCCCGTTGGGGGTTGTCTACAATGAGCAGTTCTTC

V gene: TRBV6-5
D gene: .
clone size: .
J gene: TRBJ2-1
CDR3 protein: CSPGLAPSNEQFF
CDR3 DNA: TGTTCTCCCGGGCTAGCTCCTTCCAATGAGCAGTTCTTC

V gene: TRBV12-3/TRBV12-4
D gene: .
clone size: few
J gene: TRBJ2-7
CDR3 protein: CASSLRTGYDYEQYF
CDR3 DNA: TGTGCCAGCAGTTTACGTACAGGGTACGACTACGAGCAGTACTTC

V gene: TRBV6-5
D gene: TRBD2
clone size: .
J gene: TRBJ2-5
CDR3 protein: CASIVGAGGPGETQYF
CDR3 DNA: TGTGCCAGCATAGTCGGAGCGGGAGGGCCAGGAGAGACCCAGTACTTC